Described below is a single T cell receptor beta chain sequence and its context. The data were taken from a study of blood T cell repertoires in COVID-19. Turning to the study itself: The study drew acute and convalescent COVID-19 samples from the United States, Italy and Spain. T cells, B-cell-depleted T cells, or PBMCs supplied cDNA or gDNA.

Patients of the Seattle cohort, enrolled during active infection, were followed longitudinally. Original processing notes: Using reference gene primer amplification, nucleated cell counts were estimated. The data were produced by immunoSEQ multiplex PCR, yet TCRdb's version contains in-frame clones alone and is incomplete. The V and J calls and the clone size are those of that table, but D and trimming were determined from the DNA. The sample contains about 230,000 clones, approximately 85% of which appear only once. This CDR3 contains 14 residues. Germline CDR1 and CDR2: LNHNV and YYDKDF (reference sequence). J gave up 3 bases and V 6 bases, and 7 bases lay outside the gene matches.

The source of this sequence is a man aged 50 to 59 with COVID-19, enrolled during active disease. Sequences were obtained from peripheral blood. The chain couples TRBV15 to TRBJ2-7; 8 bases are a match to TRBD1. The CDR3 sequence is CATSQAGGHYEQYF. Here the CDR3 DNA reads TGTGCCACCAGTCAGGCAGGGGGCCACTACGAGCAGTACTTC.